Below, 18 T cell receptor beta chains from the same sample are listed, as sequenced in a study of shared clonotypes between healthy human individuals. Libraries were prepared by immunoSEQ multiplex PCR; TCRdb keeps only in-frame clonotypes and omits some of them. The top ten clones hold around 1.8% of a sample with about 680,000 clones, 55% to 85% of them seen once. Sequenced input: memory CD4+ T cells sorted from blood. Stated subset: CD45RA-negative fraction. These receptors originate from a woman aged 30 to 39 in good health.

The gene calls are TRBV5-1 and TRBJ2-2; D not certain. The CDR3 loop spans 17 amino acids. Looked up from germline, CDR1 is SGHRS and CDR2 is YFSETQ. V was clipped by 8 bases and J by 6 bases, with 26 bases between them. This CDR3 is CASQAASPGQGPGELFF. CDR3 bases: TGCGCCAGTCAAGCCGCTAGTCCAGGCCAAGGTCCCGGGGAGCTGTTTTTT.

V usage is TRBV28 and J usage is TRBJ1-2, with 7 bases matching TRBD1. The CDR3 contains 13 residues. Looked up from germline, CDR1 is MDHEN and CDR2 is SYDVKM. The V segment lost 2 bases and the J segment 8 bases; nucleotides outside the gene matches: 5. CDR3 sequence: CASSLGQAGGYTF. CDR3 in DNA: TGTGCCAGCAGTTTAGGACAGGCAGGAGGCTACACCTTC.

The chain joins TRBV25-1 to TRBJ2-2; TRBD2 matches 7 bases. With 4 bases clipped from V and 5 bases from J, the junction kept 4 bases outside the gene matches. The CDR3 has 14 amino acids. The germline V gene has CDR1 MGHDK and CDR2 SYGVNS. CDR3 residues: CASSAAGRTGELFF. DNA for the CDR3: TGTGCCAGCAGTGCAGCGGGACGTACCGGGGAGCTGTTTTTT.

V is TRBV30 and J is TRBJ2-1; 8 bases map to TRBD1. Germline lookup yields CDR1 GTSNPN and CDR2 SVGIG (reference sequence). The CDR3 loop spans 14 amino acids. Trimming cost V 3 bases and J 4 bases; bases outside gene matches: 5. The CDR3 DNA reads as TGTGCCTGGAGAGACACAGGGGGTTACAATGAGCAGTTCTTC. Translated, it gives CAWRDTGGYNEQFF.

The chain has TRBV18 and TRBJ2-3, with a possible D match to TRBD2 (6 bases). Trimming removed 3 bases at V and 0 bases at J, with 7 bases between. The CDR3 runs 14 residues. Germline V gives CDR1 KGHSH, CDR2 LQKENI. CDR3 loop: CASSPGLSTDTQYF. In DNA form, the CDR3 reads TGTGCCAGCTCACCGGGACTGAGCACAGATACGCAGTATTTT.

The rearrangement links TRBV18 to TRBJ1-4; TRBD1 matches at 9 bases. Per germline, CDR1 KGHSH and CDR2 LQKENI. The junction had 7 bases not matched to a gene; V was cut back by 6 bases and J by 8 bases. This CDR3 spans 14 amino acids. DNA of the CDR3: TGTGCCAGCTCCGCCCGGGACAGGGTCGAAAAACTGTTTTTT. Amino acid sequence: CASSARDRVEKLFF.

Details on this clone: The junction differs from germline at one of its ends, possibly a read error. This chain joins TRBV7-2 and TRBJ2-5; the D is unclear. Germline V gene data show CDR1 as SGHTA and CDR2 as FQGNSA. The CDR3 is 15 amino acids. Written as DNA, the CDR3 is TGTGCCAGCAGTTTAGACGGCCACCACCAAGAGACCCAGTACTTC. As protein: CASSLDGHHQETQYF.

The rearrangement links TRBV28 to TRBJ1-1, with no clear D. The CDR3 spans 15 residues. CDR1 MDHEN and CDR2 SYDVKM come from the germline V gene. Trimming cost V 1 base and J 6 bases, with 15 bases left between them. The CDR3 is CASSLSGRSGSEAFF. Written as DNA, the CDR3 is TGTGCCAGCAGTTTATCGGGCAGGTCAGGATCTGAAGCTTTCTTT.

The chain joins TRBV28 to TRBJ2-7, with 8 bases lining up with TRBD2. V dropped 2 bases and J dropped 6; count of bases not matched to a gene: 6. The CDR3 covers 14 residues. Germline CDR1 reads MDHEN; CDR2 reads SYDVKM. CDR3 region: CASSLPSGSLEQYF. The CDR3 nucleotides read TGTGCCAGCAGTTTACCCAGCGGGAGTCTCGAGCAGTACTTC. The variable domain in full, completed from reference TRBV28 and TRBJ2-7, reads DVKVTQSSRYLVKRTGEKVFLECVQDMDHENMFWYRQDPGLGLRLIYFSYDVKMKEKGDIPEGYSVSREKKERFSLILESASTNQTSMYLCASSLPSGSLEQYFGPGTRLTVT.

The chain links TRBV7-9 to TRBJ1-1; weak D call: TRBD1 (5 bases). Germline V CDR1 and CDR2: SEHNR, FQNEAQ (reference sequence). The CDR3 runs to 15 residues. V gave up 4 bases and J gave up 3 bases, with 15 bases separating them. CDR3 nucleotides: TGTGCCAGCAGCTGGGGACCAGGGACTGACACTGAAGCTTTCTTT. This sequence encodes CASSWGPGTDTEAFF.

This clone was seen just once. The chain is built from TRBV18 and TRBJ1-2, with no clear D. Trimming cost V 3 bases and J 3 bases, with 5 bases left between them. The germline V gene encodes CDR1 KGHSH and CDR2 LQKENI. CDR3 length: 12 residues. CDR3 residues: CASSPVDYGYTF. The CDR3 nucleotides read TGTGCCAGCTCACCGGTTGACTATGGCTACACCTTC. The full variable domain, rest sourced from reference TRBV18 and TRBJ1-2, is NAGVMQNPRHLVRRRGQEARLRCSPMKGHSHVYWYRQLPEEGLKFMVYLQKENIIDESGMPKERFSAEFPKEGPSILRIQQVVRGDSAAYFCASSPVDYGYTFGSGTRLTVV.

This clone is a singleton in its sample. The V gene is TRBV6-5, the J gene TRBJ2-5, with D maybe TRBD1 (5 bases). The CDR3 spans 14 residues. The germline V gene encodes CDR1 MNHEY and CDR2 SVGAGI. With 5 bases removed from V and 5 bases from J, the gap between germline ends came to 15 bases. The CDR3 bases are TGTGCCAGCAGTCCCGTGGGGCAGAAGGAGACCCAGTACTTC. As protein: CASSPVGQKETQYF.

The CDR3 loop is CASSESPVYTEAFF. CDR3 DNA: TGCGCCAGCAGTGAGTCGCCGGTCTACACTGAAGCTTTCTTT. The chain has TRBV10-1 and TRBJ1-1; unclear D gene. Germline CDR1 reads WNHNN; CDR2 reads SYGVQD (reference sequence). V lost 0 bases, J lost 3 bases, and 8 bases lay in between. The CDR3 extends over 14 amino acids.

CDR3 nucleotides: TGTGCCTGGATAGGGTCCCCCGGACAGCAAGAGACCCAGTACTTC. Translation gives CAWIGSPGQQETQYF. The J gene is TRBJ2-5, the V gene TRBV30, with D tentatively TRBD1 (6 bases). Trimming stripped 4 bases from V and 2 bases from J, with 17 bases between. The CDR3 consists of 15 residues. Germline-derived CDR1 and CDR2 are GTSNPN and SVGIG (reference sequence).

The CDR3 is CASSPGLSYEQYF. The CDR3 coding sequence is TGTGCCAGCAGCCCCGGACTGTCCTACGAGCAGTACTTC. The rearrangement joins TRBV7-3 to TRBJ2-7; TRBD2 is a possible D gene (5 bases). CDR1 is SGHTA and CDR2 is FQGTGA in the germline V gene. V shed 5 bases and J shed 1 base, with 9 bases lying between them. The CDR3 sequence is 13 residues long.

V and J are TRBV7-3 and TRBJ2-1; D not resolved. The V gene's germline CDR1 is SGHTA and CDR2 FQGTGA. The V and J ends lost 3 bases and 2 bases respectively, with 2 bases between them. This CDR3 has 12 residues. The CDR3 DNA is TGTGCCAGCAGCTTTACCTACAATGAGCAGTTCTTC. Encoded protein: CASSFTYNEQFF.

The chain joins TRBV7-9 to TRBJ2-5; D not certain. The CDR3 contains 16 residues. The V end lost 0 bases, the J end lost 2 bases, and 13 bases lay between the germline ends. From germline, CDR1 is SEHNR and CDR2 FQNEAQ (reference sequence). The CDR3: CASSLALSVRQETQYF. The CDR3 DNA follows: TGTGCCAGCAGCTTAGCTTTGTCAGTAAGGCAAGAGACCCAGTACTTC.

The chain carries TRBV10-2 and TRBJ1-5; 7 bases align to TRBD1. The CDR3 is 15 residues long. The V gene's germline CDR1 is WSHSY and CDR2 SAAADI. The ends lost 8 bases at V and 4 bases at J; junction bases unmatched: 11. The DNA for the CDR3 is TGCGCCAGCGCCCCGGGACAGTCTAATAATCAGCCCCAGCATTTT. Its translation: CASAPGQSNNQPQHF.